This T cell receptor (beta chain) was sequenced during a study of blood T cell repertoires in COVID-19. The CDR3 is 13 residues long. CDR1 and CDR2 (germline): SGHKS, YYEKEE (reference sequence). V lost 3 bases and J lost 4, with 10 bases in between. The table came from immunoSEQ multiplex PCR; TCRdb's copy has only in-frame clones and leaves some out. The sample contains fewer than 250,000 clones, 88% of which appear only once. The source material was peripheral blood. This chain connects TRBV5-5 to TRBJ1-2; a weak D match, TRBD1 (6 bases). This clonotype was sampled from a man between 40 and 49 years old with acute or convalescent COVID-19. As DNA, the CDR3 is TGTGCCAGCAGCTCCTCAGGGGCCTATGGCTACACCTTC. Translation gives CASSSSGAYGYTF. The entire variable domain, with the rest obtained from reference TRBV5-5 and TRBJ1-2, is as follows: DAGVTQSPTHLIKTRGQQVTLRCSPISGHKSVSWYQQVLGQGPQFIFQYYEKEERGRGNFPDRFSARQFPNYSSELNVNALLLGDSALYLCASSSSGAYGYTFGSGTRLTVV.